This T cell receptor (beta chain) appears in the sequencing data of a study of OX40 agonist ivuxolimab in advanced cancers. The repertoire was sequenced with immunoSEQ multiplex PCR; TCRdb's copy has only in-frame clones and lacks some. The repertoire consists of 75,000 to 95,000 clones, with roughly 86% occurring once and the leading ten covering about 4.5%. V lost 0 bases and J 7 bases, leaving 17 bases between the germline ends. CDR1 and CDR2 (germline): SGHNT, YYREEE (reference sequence). The CDR3 spans 16 residues. The gene calls are TRBV5-4 and TRBJ2-1; perhaps TRBD1 as D (6 bases). The TCR originated in an adult with an advanced solid tumor such as melanoma, head and neck, liver or kidney cancer. Sequences were derived from CD4+ or CD8+ T cells sorted from blood, sampled in a trial of the OX40 agonist ivuxolimab. The CDR3 here is CASSLGGPTTGNEQFF. The CDR3 nucleotides are TGTGCCAGCAGCTTGGGGGGACCGACTACAGGGAATGAGCAGTTCTTC.